What follows describes a single T cell receptor (beta chain). Deletions cut 8 bases from V and 3 bases from J, with 8 bases between. CDR1 is SGHAT and CDR2 is FQNNGV in the germline V gene. This CDR3 contains 11 residues. As handled by the study authors: Amplifying reference gene primers gave estimates of nucleated cell counts. Produced via immunoSEQ multiplex PCR; TCRdb's table is partial and in-frame only. V, J and clone size reflect that table, while D and trimming were determined from the DNA. This sample has about 150,000 clones, with 84% found just once. These data belong to a study of blood T cell repertoires in COVID-19. Across the study: The United States, Italy and Spain provided the acute and convalescent COVID-19 samples. PBMCs, B-cell-depleted T cells, or T cells were the source of the cDNA or gDNA that made up the material.

The clonotype comes from a man in his 70s with acute or convalescent COVID-19. The V gene is TRBV11-2, the J gene TRBJ2-7; tentatively, D is TRBD2 (5 bases). Sequencing was performed on peripheral blood. The DNA of the CDR3 is TGTGCCAGCCGAGAGGGCTACGAGCAGTACTTC. Its translation is CASREGYEQYF. The complete variable domain, with remaining parts taken from reference TRBV11-2 and TRBJ2-7, reads EAGVAQSPRYKIIEKRQSVAFWCNPISGHATLYWYQQILGQGPKLLIQFQNNGVVDDSQLPKDRFSAERLKGVDSTLKIQPAKLEDSAVYLCASREGYEQYFGPGTRLTVT.